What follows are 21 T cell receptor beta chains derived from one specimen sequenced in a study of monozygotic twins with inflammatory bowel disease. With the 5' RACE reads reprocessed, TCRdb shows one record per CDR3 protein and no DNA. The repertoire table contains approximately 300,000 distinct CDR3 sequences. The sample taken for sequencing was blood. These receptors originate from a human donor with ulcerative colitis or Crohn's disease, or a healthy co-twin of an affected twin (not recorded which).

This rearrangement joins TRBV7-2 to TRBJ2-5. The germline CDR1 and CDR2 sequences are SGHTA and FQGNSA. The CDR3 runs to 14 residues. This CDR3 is CASSLDEVQETQYF.

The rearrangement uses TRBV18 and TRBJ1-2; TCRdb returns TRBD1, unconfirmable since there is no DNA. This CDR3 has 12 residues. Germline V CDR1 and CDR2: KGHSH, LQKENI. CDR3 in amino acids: CASSPGQGGYTF.

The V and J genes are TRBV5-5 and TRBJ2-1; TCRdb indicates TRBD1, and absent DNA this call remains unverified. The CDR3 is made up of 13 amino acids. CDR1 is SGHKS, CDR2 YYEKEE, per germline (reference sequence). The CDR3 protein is CASSFPGADEQFF.

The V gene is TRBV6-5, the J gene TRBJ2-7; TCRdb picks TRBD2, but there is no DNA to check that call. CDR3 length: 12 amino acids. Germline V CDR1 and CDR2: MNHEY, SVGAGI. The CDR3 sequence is CASRGLVYEQYF.

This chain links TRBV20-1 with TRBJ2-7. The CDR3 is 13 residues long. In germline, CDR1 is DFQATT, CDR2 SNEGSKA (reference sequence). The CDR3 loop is CSAGQGAPYEQYF.

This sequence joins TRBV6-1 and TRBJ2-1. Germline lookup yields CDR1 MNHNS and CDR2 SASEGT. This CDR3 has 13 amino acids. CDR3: CASSEQSLNEQFF.

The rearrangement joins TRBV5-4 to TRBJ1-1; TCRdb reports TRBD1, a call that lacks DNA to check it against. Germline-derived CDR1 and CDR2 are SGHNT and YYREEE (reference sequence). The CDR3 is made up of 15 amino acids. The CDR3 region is CASSLGDRLDTEAFF.

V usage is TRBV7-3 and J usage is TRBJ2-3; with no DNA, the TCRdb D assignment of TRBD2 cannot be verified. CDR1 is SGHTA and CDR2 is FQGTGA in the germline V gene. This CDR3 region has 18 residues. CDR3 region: CASSHSSGLAGPQGTQYF.

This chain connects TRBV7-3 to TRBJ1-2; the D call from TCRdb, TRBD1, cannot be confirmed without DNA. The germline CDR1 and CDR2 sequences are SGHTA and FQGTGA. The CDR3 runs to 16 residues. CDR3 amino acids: CASSLTRTGSDHGYTF.

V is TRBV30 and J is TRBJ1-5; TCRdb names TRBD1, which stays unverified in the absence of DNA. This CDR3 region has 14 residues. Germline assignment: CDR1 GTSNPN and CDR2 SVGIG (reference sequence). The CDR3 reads CAWTRAPGTQPQHF.

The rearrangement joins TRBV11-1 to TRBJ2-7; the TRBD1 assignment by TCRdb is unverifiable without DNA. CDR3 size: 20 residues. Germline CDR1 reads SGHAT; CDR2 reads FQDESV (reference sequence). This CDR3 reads CASSSTLINPTGTKAYEQYF.

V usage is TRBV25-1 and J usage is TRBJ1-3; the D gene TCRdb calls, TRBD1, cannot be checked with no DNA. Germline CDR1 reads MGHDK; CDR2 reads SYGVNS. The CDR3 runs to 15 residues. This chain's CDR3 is CASSDGTGGRHTIYF.

This CDR3 reads CASSLGQGLWQPQHF. V gene TRBV12-3 or TRBV12-4 combines with J gene TRBJ1-5. The CDR3 totals 15 residues.

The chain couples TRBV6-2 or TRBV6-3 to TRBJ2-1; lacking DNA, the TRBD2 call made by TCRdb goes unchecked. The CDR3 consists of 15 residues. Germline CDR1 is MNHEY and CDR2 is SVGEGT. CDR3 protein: CASKALAGDYNEQFF.

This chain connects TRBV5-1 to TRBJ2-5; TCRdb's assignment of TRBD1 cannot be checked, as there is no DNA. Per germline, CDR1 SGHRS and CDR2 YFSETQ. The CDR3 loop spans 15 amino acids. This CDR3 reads CASSLEWTAQETQYF. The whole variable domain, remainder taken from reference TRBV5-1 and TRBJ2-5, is KAGVTQTPRYLIKTRGQQVTLSCSPISGHRSVSWYQQTPGQGLQFLFEYFSETQRNKGNFPGRFSGRQFSNSRSEMNVSTLELGDSALYLCASSLEWTAQETQYFGPGTRLLVL.

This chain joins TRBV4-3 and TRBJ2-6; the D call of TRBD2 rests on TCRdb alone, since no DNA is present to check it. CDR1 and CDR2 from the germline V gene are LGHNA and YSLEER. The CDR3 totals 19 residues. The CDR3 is CASSQGVLAGLSGANVLTF.

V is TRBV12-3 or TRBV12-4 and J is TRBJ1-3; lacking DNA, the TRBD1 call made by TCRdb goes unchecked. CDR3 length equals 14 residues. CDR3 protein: CASRQQEAGNTIYF.

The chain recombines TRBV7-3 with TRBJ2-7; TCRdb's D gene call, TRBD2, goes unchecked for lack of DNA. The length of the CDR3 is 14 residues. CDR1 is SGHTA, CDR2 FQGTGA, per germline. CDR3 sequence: CASSLNPLRGEQYF.

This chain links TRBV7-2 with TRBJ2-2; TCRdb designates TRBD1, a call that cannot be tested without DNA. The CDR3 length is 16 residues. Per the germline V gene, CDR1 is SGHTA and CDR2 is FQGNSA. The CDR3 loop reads CASNLNRVLNTGELFF.

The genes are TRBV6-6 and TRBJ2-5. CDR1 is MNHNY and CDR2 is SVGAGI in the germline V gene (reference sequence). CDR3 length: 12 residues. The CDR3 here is CASQAGQETQYF.

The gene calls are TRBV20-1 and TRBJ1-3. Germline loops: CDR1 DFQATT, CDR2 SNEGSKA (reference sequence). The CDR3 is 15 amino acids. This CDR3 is CSAREGLTGGNTIYF.